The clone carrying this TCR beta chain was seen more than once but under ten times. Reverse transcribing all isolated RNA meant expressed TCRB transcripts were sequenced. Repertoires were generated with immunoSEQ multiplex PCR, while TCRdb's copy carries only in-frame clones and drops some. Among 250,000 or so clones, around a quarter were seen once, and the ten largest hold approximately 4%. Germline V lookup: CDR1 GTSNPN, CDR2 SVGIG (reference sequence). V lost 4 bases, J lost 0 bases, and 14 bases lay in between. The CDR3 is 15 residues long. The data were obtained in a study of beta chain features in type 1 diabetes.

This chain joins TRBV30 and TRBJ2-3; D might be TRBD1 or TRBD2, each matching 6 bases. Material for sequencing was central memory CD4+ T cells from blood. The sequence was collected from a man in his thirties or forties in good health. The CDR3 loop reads CAWKRGTFSTDTQYF. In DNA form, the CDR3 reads TGTGCCTGGAAGAGGGGGACTTTCAGCACAGATACGCAGTATTTT.